Each of the 21 T cell receptor beta chains below was sequenced from the same sample in a study of cytomegalovirus exposure and HLA in healthy donors. A multiplex PCR was run with 60 Vbeta primers and 13 Jbeta primers. Sequencing was performed with immunoSEQ multiplex PCR; in TCRdb, only in-frame clones are kept and a portion is missing. Of tens of thousands of clones listed, approximately 80% were seen once; the top ten hold approximately 17%. The sample comprised PBMCs. The receptors stem from an older man in good health and CMV-seropositive.

This clone was recorded once. One end of the junction is discordant with germline, which a read error may explain. The chain employs TRBV2 and TRBJ2-7; weak D call: TRBD1 (6 bases). Germline CDR1 is SNHLY and CDR2 is FYNNEI. The CDR3 contains 15 residues. CDR3 protein: CASCDLRGGFCEQYF. In DNA form, the CDR3 reads TGTGCCAGCTGTGACCTCAGGGGCGGTTTTTGCGAGCAGTACTTC.

The chain combines TRBV9 with TRBJ2-1, with TRBD2 matching 9 bases. This CDR3 region has 15 residues. V was pared by 4 bases and J by 4 bases, with 6 bases of the junction left unmatched. From germline, CDR1 is SGDLS and CDR2 YYNGEE. CDR3 residues: CASSSSGVTYNEQFF. In DNA form, the CDR3 reads TGTGCCAGCAGCTCTAGCGGGGTTACGTACAATGAGCAGTTCTTC.

This sequence joins TRBV11-2 and TRBJ2-5, with D perhaps matching TRBD2 (7 bases). The better agreement between TRBJ2-7 and the DNA end casts doubt on the J call. The CDR3 is 14 residues long. Germline CDR1 is SGHAT and CDR2 is FQNNGV. The CDR3 sequence: CASSRGGVPYEQYF. In DNA, the CDR3 is TGTGCCAGCAGCCGAGGGGGGGTCCCCTACGAGCAGTACTTC.

This chain links TRBV11-3 with TRBJ2-1; 9 bases line up with TRBD1. V dropped 5 bases and J dropped 9; count of bases not matched to a gene: 8. CDR1 and CDR2 (germline): SGHNT, YENEEA. The CDR3 contains 14 residues. The CDR3 DNA reads TGTGCCAGCAGCCTGCGGACAGGGGAGGGTGAGCAGTTCTTC. It yields the protein CASSLRTGEGEQFF.

The chain has TRBV18 and TRBJ2-5, with D possibly matching TRBD1 (5 bases). The germline V gene encodes CDR1 KGHSH and CDR2 LQKENI. Trimming took 0 bases from V and 5 from J, leaving 16 bases between them. The CDR3 runs 16 residues. As DNA, the CDR3 is TGTGCCAGCTCACCACCTCTCGGCAGGGCGATGGAGACCCAGTACTTC. Translated: CASSPPLGRAMETQYF.

About this clone itself: With only one base between it and a far larger clone, this is likely a read error. The chain couples TRBV11-2 to TRBJ2-7, with 7 positions matching TRBD2. The CDR3 has 13 residues. V lost 1 base and J lost 4; bases outside the gene matches: 1. Germline CDR1 SGHAT, CDR2 FQNNGV. The CDR3 DNA sequence: TGTGCCAGCAGCTTAGTGGGGGGGTACGAGCAGTACTTC. Amino acids: CASSLVGGYEQYF.

This chain joins TRBV7-2 and TRBJ1-2; D gene unclear. The CDR3 is 13 residues long. Between the trimmed V and J ends, which lost 1 base and 8 bases, there was a span of 11 bases. Germline loops: CDR1 SGHTA, CDR2 FQGNSA. For the CDR3, the DNA is TGTGCCAGCAGCTTAGTCGGGAATTGGGGCTACACCTTC. This encodes CASSLVGNWGYTF.

V gene TRBV7-2 combines with J gene TRBJ2-5, with TRBD1 as a possible D gene (6 bases). This CDR3 has 13 residues. V lost 5 bases and J 4 bases, leaving 11 bases between the germline ends. CDR1 and CDR2 (germline): SGHTA, FQGNSA. The DNA of the CDR3 is TGTGCCAGCAGCCTACAGGGAAGAGAGACCCAGTACTTC. Encoded protein: CASSLQGRETQYF.

J is TRBJ1-1 and V is TRBV6-5; the match to TRBD1 covers 10 bases. CDR1 is MNHEY, CDR2 SVGAGI, per germline. V gave up 2 bases and J gave up 11 bases; unmatched junction bases: 8. The CDR3 extends over 14 amino acids. The CDR3 sequence is CASSYGQGDPKAFF. The CDR3 DNA follows: TGTGCCAGCAGTTACGGACAGGGGGACCCCAAGGCTTTCTTT.

This chain connects TRBV10-1 to TRBJ2-7; D gene unclear. The germline V and J ends were trimmed by 0 bases and 2 bases, with 8 bases remaining between them. This CDR3 contains 14 residues. Germline V gene data show CDR1 as WNHNN and CDR2 as SYGVQD (reference sequence). CDR3 in DNA: TGCGCCAGCAGTGAGTCTGGGCGCACCTACGAGCAGTACTTC. Its translation is CASSESGRTYEQYF.

The V and J genes are TRBV7-6 and TRBJ2-1; 8 bases map to TRBD2. Trimming at V came to 6 bases and at J to 9 bases, leaving 13 bases not matched to a gene. This CDR3 is built from 15 residues. Germline CDR1 SGHVS, CDR2 FNYEAQ. DNA for the CDR3: TGTGCCAGCAGTAGTATAGGCGGGGGGCGTGCTGAGCAGTTCTTC. It encodes CASSSIGGGRAEQFF.

The chain joins TRBV7-6 to TRBJ2-3; tentative D call: TRBD2 (6 bases). Trimming pared 4 bases from V and 2 bases from J, leaving 19 bases between. The CDR3 spans 17 residues. Germline CDR1 and CDR2: SGHVS and FNYEAQ. Written as DNA, the CDR3 is TGTGCCAGCAGCTCGGGGGTGTTAGCGAGATCCACAGATACGCAGTATTTT. This codes for CASSSGVLARSTDTQYF.

For this clone: The missing conserved phenylalanine or tryptophan at the end of this CDR3 makes a read error likely. The chain employs TRBV6-5 and TRBJ2-2, with D possibly being TRBD2 (6 bases). The CDR3 spans 15 residues. V was pared by 2 bases and J by 4 bases, with 11 bases between. CDR1 is MNHEY, CDR2 SVGAGI, per germline. CDR3 DNA: TGTGCCAGCAGTTACGAGGGGAGGTCCACCGGGGAGCTGTTTGTT. Protein: CASSYEGRSTGELFV.

This rearrangement joins TRBV27 to TRBJ2-7; perhaps TRBD2 as D (5 bases). The CDR3 runs 13 residues. Trimming took 3 bases from V and 5 from J, leaving 11 bases between them. Germline CDR1 is MNHEY and CDR2 is SMNVEV (reference sequence). CDR3 in amino acids: CASSFEGENEQYF. DNA of the CDR3: TGTGCCAGCAGTTTTGAGGGAGAAAACGAGCAGTACTTC.

Points on this clone: The junction does not match germline at one end; this may be a read error. This rearrangement joins TRBV10-1 to TRBJ2-6; TRBD1 might be the D (7 bases). In germline, CDR1 is WNHNN, CDR2 SYGVQD (reference sequence). This CDR3 spans 17 amino acids. CDR3 amino acids: CASSAGQPLSGANVLTF. The CDR3 DNA sequence: TGCGCCAGTAGTGCGGGACAGCCGCTCTCTGGGGCCAACGTCCTGACTTTC.

The chain has TRBV9 and TRBJ2-7; D is unclear. The germline CDR1 and CDR2 sequences are SGDLS and YYNGEE. The CDR3 contains 13 residues. V gave up 4 bases and J gave up 4 bases, with 12 bases separating them. The CDR3 loop is CASSPGHQYEQYF. The CDR3 DNA is TGTGCCAGCAGCCCAGGCCACCAATACGAGCAGTACTTC.

The chain has TRBV7-8 and TRBJ2-7, with 7 bases fitting TRBD1. The germline V gene has CDR1 SGHVS and CDR2 FQNEAQ. The CDR3 length is 15 residues. The V gene end was trimmed by 4 bases and the J gene end by 5 bases; junction bases not matched to a gene: 11. CDR3 DNA sequence: TGTGCCAGCAGCTCCCGGACAGGTGGGGTCCACGAGCAGTACTTC. This codes for CASSSRTGGVHEQYF. The variable domain in full, with the rest retrieved from reference TRBV7-8 and TRBJ2-7, is GAGVSQSPRYKVAKRGQDVALRCDPISGHVSLFWYQQALGQGPEFLTYFQNEAQLDKSGLPSDRFFAERPEGSVSTLKIQRTQQEDSAVYLCASSSRTGGVHEQYFGPGTRLTVT.

This clone was seen once. The V and J genes are TRBV29-1 and TRBJ2-3; D perhaps matches TRBD2 (6 bases). V lost 8 bases, J lost 4 bases, and 28 bases lay in between. Germline V CDR1 and CDR2: SQVTM, ANQGSEA. The CDR3 consists of 17 residues. The CDR3 reads CSPTKHKQREIPDTQYF. The CDR3 DNA is TGCAGCCCTACTAAACACAAGCAACGGGAGATTCCAGATACGCAGTATTTT.

This clone was seen once. The DNA of the CDR3 is TGTGCCAGCAGCTCCCGGGCGGAGGGAGGGGACTATGGCTACACCTTC. It yields the protein CASSSRAEGGDYGYTF. The V and J genes are TRBV11-2 and TRBJ1-2; D perhaps matches TRBD1 (5 bases). Germline-derived CDR1 and CDR2 are SGHAT and FQNNGV. V lost 4 bases to trimming and J lost 3 bases, with 18 bases between them. This CDR3 has 16 residues.

This sequence joins TRBV28 and TRBJ2-7; 9 positions agree with TRBD1. The CDR3 loop spans 15 amino acids. The germline CDR1 and CDR2 sequences are MDHEN and SYDVKM. V gave up 2 bases and J gave up 0 bases; unmatched junction bases: 2. CDR3 sequence reads: CASSLGQGSSYEQYF. The CDR3, as DNA: TGTGCCAGCAGTTTAGGACAGGGGAGCTCCTACGAGCAGTACTTC.

The V and J genes are TRBV29-1 and TRBJ2-3; 7 bases map to TRBD2. Losses at the gene ends were 3 bases for V and 3 bases for J; bases not matched to a gene: 3. The CDR3 contains 13 residues. Germline V gene sequence: CDR1 SQVTM, CDR2 ANQGSEA. As DNA, the CDR3 is TGCAGCGTTGAGCCGGGAGGTACAGATACGCAGTATTTT. Translating gives CSVEPGGTDTQYF.